Listed below are T cell receptor beta chains from one sample, sequenced in a study of healthy donors' naive CD4 and CD8 T cells. TCRdb passed the reads through MiXCR, listing each CDR3 protein once. The table lists 200,000 or so distinct CDR3 sequences, 65% to 75% of them singletons. The specimen sequenced was naive CD4+ and CD8+ T cells sorted from blood, pooled from several donors. The receptors here all came from a pool of human donors in good health; the sample pools cells from several healthy donors. Both conserved end residues are part of each CDR3. A D gene is named only where the DNA matches it firmly. The listing skips clone size in some rows; elsewhere it reads once, few, many or a size class.

clone size	J gene	CDR3 length	V gene	D gene	CDR3 DNA	CDR3 protein
few	TRBJ2-1	11	TRBV6-5	.	TGTGCCAGCAGTAACAGGGTTGAGCAGTTCTTC	CASSNRVEQFF
.	TRBJ2-1	14	TRBV19	.	TGTGCCAGTAGTATTGGTGGGGCCCTCAATGAGCAGTTCTTC	CASSIGGALNEQFF
.	TRBJ2-1	17	TRBV20-1	TRBD2	TGCAGTGCTAGAGATCTAGCGGGAGGGCCCGATTACAATGAGCAGTTCTTC	CSARDLAGGPDYNEQFF
once	TRBJ2-1	12	TRBV15	.	TGTGCCACCAGCAGAGATGGAGGGGAGCAGTTCTTC	CATSRDGGEQFF
few	TRBJ1-2	12	TRBV29-1	.	TGCAGCGTACCCGATCCCGCGAGGGGCTACACCTTC	CSVPDPARGYTF
.	TRBJ1-2	11	TRBV15	.	TGTGCCACCAGTACCGAGCAGGGAATCACCTTC	CATSTEQGITF
.	TRBJ2-2	16	TRBV27	TRBD1	TGTGCCAGCAGTTTCGAAACAGGGGGCGCGGACGGGGAGCTGTTTTTT	CASSFETGGADGELFF
.	TRBJ2-7	12	TRBV29-1	.	TGCAGCGCATGGTCGGACCGCTACGAGCAGTACTTC	CSAWSDRYEQYF
.	TRBJ1-5	22	TRBV15	.	TGTGCCACCAGCAGAGATTTAGCCCGACAGGAGGCCGGGGTTCGGAGCAATCAGCCCCAGCATTTT	CATSRDLARQEAGVRSNQPQHF
.	TRBJ2-7	14	TRBV5-6	TRBD2	TGTGCCAGCAGCCTGGGAGGGGCCAGAGTCGAGCAGTACTTC	CASSLGGARVEQYF
.	TRBJ2-5	13	TRBV29-1	.	TGCAGCGTTCCAGGGGACTACCAAGAGACCCAGTACTTC	CSVPGDYQETQYF
.	TRBJ2-3	13	TRBV19	.	TGTGCCAGTAGTCACATGGAGGCGAGAAAGCAGTATTTT	CASSHMEARKQYF
once	TRBJ1-2	13	TRBV7-9	.	TGTGCCAGCAGCTTAGCCGGGAGGGTTGGCTACACCTTC	CASSLAGRVGYTF
.	TRBJ2-1	12	TRBV29-1	.	TGCAGCCTTAATCGGGACTACAATGAGCAGTTCTTC	CSLNRDYNEQFF
.	TRBJ1-5	14	TRBV30	.	TGTGCCTGGAGTGGAGTACAGAGGACGCAGCCCCAGCATTTT	CAWSGVQRTQPQHF
.	TRBJ2-5	11	TRBV29-1	.	TGCAGCGGGAGGGCCACAGAGACCCAGTACTTC	CSGRATETQYF
.	TRBJ2-5	14	TRBV19	.	TGTGCCAGTAGTCCCCCGGACAGCCAAGAGACCCAGTACTTC	CASSPPDSQETQYF
.	TRBJ2-3	16	TRBV4-3	.	TGCGCCAGCAGCCAAGATCCAACAGGGTGGGCAGATACGCAGTATTTT	CASSQDPTGWADTQYF
once	TRBJ2-1	15	TRBV5-4	.	TGTGCCAGCAGCTTGGTGGGGATTGGGTACAATGAGCAGTTCTTC	CASSLVGIGYNEQFF
.	TRBJ1-2	11	TRBV29-1	.	TGCAGTGCTGGCACAGACTATGGCTACACCTTC	CSAGTDYGYTF
once	TRBJ2-7	15	TRBV29-1	.	TGCAGCGGAAGGATTAGCACAGAGAGTGCCTACGAGCAGTACTTC	CSGRISTESAYEQYF
.	TRBJ2-3	15	TRBV29-1	.	TGCAGCGTTGAAAAACATGCCAGGGGGGCAGATACGCAGTATTTT	CSVEKHARGADTQYF
.	TRBJ1-1	14	TRBV19	.	TGTGCCAGTAGTATGACGGTGCGGGGCACTGAAGCTTTCTTT	CASSMTVRGTEAFF
.	TRBJ2-7	11	TRBV29-1	.	TGCAGCGTGGAGACTAGTATCGAGCAGTACTTC	CSVETSIEQYF